One sample yielded the 27 T cell receptor beta chains listed below, sequenced in a study of regulatory T cells in long-lasting Graves disease. iRepertoire HTBI primers and Arm-PCR of CDR3 regions built TCR beta libraries. TCRdb itself ran the multiplex PCR reads through MiXCR, one entry per CDR3 protein. Altogether roughly 440,000 distinct CDR3 sequences are present, 16% being singletons, with the ten largest covering less than 30%. Time point reported: newly diagnosed GD, antithyroid drugs for less than 3 months. From PBMCs, RNA was extracted and then used to make the TCR library. The same data also went into a second study, on T cells in Graves' hyperthyroidism and ophthalmopathy.

This material consisted of peripheral blood mononuclear cells (PBMCs), taken at new diagnosis, from a patient treated with antithyroid drugs. The receptors here all came from a woman aged 18-30 years with Graves disease.

Ten or more counts support this clonotype. V usage is TRBV3-1 and J usage is TRBJ2-3, with no clear D. Per germline, CDR1 LGHDT and CDR2 YNNKEL (reference sequence). V was clipped by 2 bases and J by 6 bases, with 9 bases between them. This CDR3 is built from 13 residues. For the CDR3, the DNA is TGTGCCAGCAGCCAAAATCTAGGGGATACGCAGTATTTT. Protein sequence: CASSQNLGDTQYF.

This clonotype was recorded many times. The J gene is TRBJ2-2, the V gene TRBV28; D not certain. The V end was cut by 2 bases, the J end by 5 bases, with 3 bases between. The length of the CDR3 is 12 residues. Germline lookup yields CDR1 MDHEN and CDR2 SYDVKM. CDR3 nucleotides: TGTGCCAGCAGTTTAGCAACCGGGGAGCTGTTTTTT. This translates into CASSLATGELFF.

As concerns this clonotype: A much larger clone lies a single base off, so this may be a read error. The rearrangement uses TRBV7-6 and TRBJ2-3; D call uncertain. The J call may be mistaken, given a closer DNA end match to TRBJ2-7. This CDR3 region has 15 residues. Germline loops: CDR1 SGHVS, CDR2 FNYEAQ. The CDR3 loop is CASSGRFDRPKKQYF. The DNA for the CDR3 is TGTGCCAGCAGCGGGCGATTTGACCGCCCTAAGAAGCAGTACTTC.

This clonotype was counted between two and nine times. This chain connects TRBV29-1 to TRBJ2-2; TRBD2 matches 10 bases. V lost 7 bases to trimming and J lost 4 bases; unmatched junction nucleotides: 6. The CDR3 is 14 residues long. Germline CDR1 reads SQVTM; CDR2 reads ANQGSEA. The CDR3 DNA is TGCAGCGCTGGGAGACTAGCGGGCACCGGGGAGCTGTTTTTT. It yields the protein CSAGRLAGTGELFF.

The chain couples TRBV5-5 to TRBJ2-4, with TRBD1 matching 11 bases. Germline CDR1 SGHKS, CDR2 YYEKEE (reference sequence). This CDR3 is built from 15 residues. V lost 2 bases to trimming and J lost 8 bases; unmatched junction nucleotides: 6. The CDR3 DNA follows: TGTGCCAGCAGCTTAGTGGACAGGGGGCGGTACATTCAGTACTTC. As protein: CASSLVDRGRYIQYF.

This clonotype was seen more than once but under ten times. CDR3 amino acids: CASSHRKLAGCETQYF. CDR3 nucleotide sequence: TGTGCCAGCAGCCACAGAAAGCTAGCGGGATGTGAGACCCAGTACTTC. The chain carries TRBV11-3 and TRBJ2-1, with TRBD2 identical over 9 bases. The J call may be mistaken, given a closer DNA end match to TRBJ2-5. The germline gives CDR1 SGHNT, CDR2 YENEEA. The CDR3 is 16 residues long.

Comment on this clonotype: A much bigger clone sits one base away, suggesting this may be a read error. This chain uses TRBV28 with TRBJ2-1; D gene unclear. Between the trimmed V and J ends, which lost 4 bases and 1 base, there was a span of 14 bases. The germline CDR1 and CDR2 sequences are MDHEN and SYDVKM. The length of the CDR3 is 16 residues. CDR3 nucleotide sequence: TGTGCCAGCAGTTCCTTTGCGGTCCTGTCCTACAATGAGCAGTTCTTC. This gives the protein CASSSFAVLSYNEQFF.

The genes are TRBV5-5 and TRBJ1-1, with D uncertain. The V gene's germline CDR1 is SGHKS and CDR2 YYEKEE (reference sequence). The V end was cut by 6 bases, the J end by 4 bases, with 10 bases between. The CDR3 contains 12 residues. The CDR3 loop reads CASMIWGTEAFF. CDR3 DNA: TGTGCCAGCATGATTTGGGGCACTGAAGCTTTCTTT.

The table lists this clonotype with a few counts. The chain has TRBV27 and TRBJ1-1; 10 nucleotides line up with TRBD1. This CDR3 contains 14 residues. V shed 4 bases, J shed 4 bases, and the junction held 3 bases outside the gene matches. Germline V gene data show CDR1 as MNHEY and CDR2 as SMNVEV (reference sequence). The CDR3 reads CASSWTGGGTEAFF. In DNA form, the CDR3 reads TGTGCCAGCAGTTGGACAGGGGGGGGCACTGAAGCTTTCTTT.

This clonotype was seen many times. The chain links TRBV20-1 to TRBJ1-1; no clear D. Germline-derived CDR1 and CDR2 are DFQATT and SNEGSKA (reference sequence). The CDR3 extends over 8 amino acids. With 5 bases removed from V and 13 bases from J, the gap between germline ends came to 8 bases. The CDR3 protein is CSALYGFF. The CDR3 region has the DNA TGCAGTGCTCTTTATGGTTTCTTT.

Many counts were recorded for this clonotype. The chain uses TRBV12-3 or TRBV12-4 and TRBJ2-1; 11 nucleotides agree with TRBD1. CDR3 length: 15 residues. Germline trimming cut 1 base from V and 13 bases from J; bases unmatched to any gene: 9. The CDR3 sequence: CASSLVGQGAIRQFF. The DNA for the CDR3 is TGTGCCAGCAGTTTAGTTGGACAGGGGGCAATTAGACAGTTCTTC.

This clonotype was observed at least ten times. The rearrangement links TRBV4-2 to TRBJ2-7; 8 bases map to TRBD1. From germline, CDR1 is LGHNA and CDR2 YNFKEQ. The CDR3 runs to 16 residues. The V gene end was trimmed by 0 bases and the J gene end by 0 bases; junction bases not matched to a gene: 4. The CDR3 reads CASSQEGTGVSYEQYF. CDR3 coding DNA: TGTGCCAGCAGCCAAGAAGGGACAGGAGTCTCCTACGAGCAGTACTTC.

This clonotype was recorded many times. The V gene is TRBV6-1, the J gene TRBJ1-1; TRBD1 matches at 8 bases. J gave up 8 bases and V 6 bases, and 14 bases lay outside the gene matches. This CDR3 comprises 15 residues. Looked up from germline, CDR1 is MNHNS and CDR2 is SASEGT. As DNA, the CDR3 is TGTGCCAGCAGCGCCGGGACAGGACCAATCCTAGAAGCTTTCTTT. Encoded protein: CASSAGTGPILEAFF.

Remarks on this clonotype: It may be a read error: a sequence one base away is much more abundant. J is TRBJ2-5 and V is TRBV24-1, with 10 bases identical to TRBD2. TRBJ2-1 explains the end of the DNA better; the J call may be wrong. This CDR3 is 17 amino acids long. CDR1 is KGHDR, CDR2 SFDVKD, per germline. CDR3 nucleotides: TGTGCCACCAGTGCGGTCTCTAGCGGGAGTGTCCCCTACGAGCAGTTCTTC. It encodes CATSAVSSGSVPYEQFF.

This clonotype was seen at least ten times. The chain uses TRBV27 and TRBJ1-2; no definite D call. The CDR3 has 15 amino acids. Trimming cost V 2 bases and J 0 bases, with 10 bases left between them. Looked up from germline, CDR1 is MNHEY and CDR2 is SMNVEV (reference sequence). CDR3 in DNA: TGTGCCAGCAGTTTAATGAGTCGAGCTAACTATGGCTACACCTTC. Translation gives CASSLMSRANYGYTF.

This clonotype was detected ten times or more. The rearrangement joins TRBV12-3 or TRBV12-4 to TRBJ1-1; D remains unclear. CDR3 length: 15 residues. Trimming removed 5 bases from V and 6 bases from J, with 19 bases in between. For the CDR3, the DNA is TGTGCCAGCAGTCCCTTGGGGTCAAAGGGATCTGAAGCTTTCTTT. It codes for CASSPLGSKGSEAFF.

This clonotype was observed at least ten times. The chain combines TRBV30 with TRBJ1-4, with 7 bases matching TRBD1. The germline V gene encodes CDR1 GTSNPN and CDR2 SVGIG (reference sequence). The ends lost 1 base at V and 7 bases at J; junction bases unmatched: 6. This CDR3 is 14 amino acids long. The CDR3 protein is CAWSERGQSEKLFF. The CDR3 DNA follows: TGTGCCTGGAGTGAGAGGGGACAGAGTGAAAAACTGTTTTTT.

This clonotype showed up many times. This chain links TRBV28 with TRBJ2-7; no clear D gene. Germline V lookup: CDR1 MDHEN, CDR2 SYDVKM. The ends were cut back, 8 bases at V and 0 bases at J, with 11 bases in the middle. This CDR3 has 13 amino acids. CDR3 region: CASVDGSSYEQYF. The CDR3 DNA is TGTGCCAGCGTAGACGGTAGCTCCTACGAGCAGTACTTC.

A word on this clonotype: A read error is likely here: a far larger clone is one base away. The rearrangement links TRBV5-1 to TRBJ2-3; D possibly corresponds to TRBD2 (6 bases). The end of the DNA aligns better with TRBJ2-1, so the J call may be wrong. The CDR3 runs 17 residues. From germline, CDR1 is SGHRS and CDR2 YFSETQ. CDR3 protein: CASSPWGVSGGVWEQFF. In DNA form, the CDR3 reads TGCGCCAGCAGCCCCTGGGGGGTTAGCGGAGGTGTTTGGGAGCAGTTCTTC.

This clonotype turned up a few times. The rearrangement uses TRBV28 and TRBJ1-5; weak D call: TRBD1 (6 bases). The germline V gene encodes CDR1 MDHEN and CDR2 SYDVKM. The ends were cut back, 4 bases at V and 7 bases at J, with 17 bases in the middle. The CDR3 is made up of 15 amino acids. The CDR3, as DNA: TGTGCCAGCAGTTCGCTTGCCGGGGGCGGGCAGCCCCAGCATTTT. It specifies CASSSLAGGGQPQHF.

The chain joins TRBV18 to TRBJ2-1; D may match TRBD1 or TRBD2 (6 bases each). V was shortened by 3 bases and J by 2 bases, with 14 bases between the two germline ends. The germline V gene encodes CDR1 KGHSH and CDR2 LQKENI. This CDR3 comprises 16 residues. The DNA for the CDR3 is TGTGCCAGCTCACCGAGACGAGGGGGGACCTACAATGAGCAGTTCTTC. Translation gives CASSPRRGGTYNEQFF.

A few counts support this clonotype. The chain recombines TRBV3-1 with TRBJ2-5; TRBD2 agrees at 13 bases. CDR3 length: 17 residues. V dropped 1 base and J dropped 5; count of bases not matched to a gene: 7. Germline CDR1 and CDR2: LGHDT and YNNKEL (reference sequence). The CDR3 DNA reads TGTGCCAGCAGCCAAGGACTAGCGGGAGGATCCTTGGAGACCCAGTACTTC. Translated: CASSQGLAGGSLETQYF.

The V call is TRBV27, the J call TRBJ2-1; TRBD2 is a possible D gene (6 bases). The germline V gene has CDR1 MNHEY and CDR2 SMNVEV (reference sequence). V lost 9 bases, J lost 4 bases, and 13 bases lay in between. CDR3 size: 13 residues. CDR3 nucleotides: TGTGCCAGTGGATTAGCGGTATACAATGAGCAGTTCTTC. Translating gives CASGLAVYNEQFF.

This clonotype showed up many times. The rearrangement links TRBV6-1 to TRBJ2-7, with D tentatively TRBD1 (6 bases). The ends were cut back, 6 bases at V and 1 base at J, with 13 bases in the middle. The germline gives CDR1 MNHNS, CDR2 SASEGT. The CDR3 runs 14 residues. CDR3 residues: CASRGAGASYEQYF. Here the CDR3 DNA reads TGTGCCAGCAGGGGGGCCGGGGCTTCCTACGAGCAGTACTTC.

The chain joins TRBV4-1 to TRBJ2-5; D could derive from TRBD1 or TRBD2 (5 bases each). Trimming took 1 base from V and 5 from J, leaving 17 bases between them. This CDR3 is built from 16 residues. Germline CDR1 is MGHRA and CDR2 is YSYEKL. In DNA form, the CDR3 reads TGCGCCAGCAGCCAAGTGAGGGGCTTGAAGTTGGAGACCCAGTACTTC. As protein: CASSQVRGLKLETQYF.

This clonotype was picked up many times. The gene calls are TRBV12-3 or TRBV12-4 and TRBJ2-7, with D uncertain. The CDR3 totals 14 residues. The V end lost 3 bases, the J end lost 2 bases, and 11 bases lay between the germline ends. CDR3 loop: CASSLVDRTYEQYF. The CDR3 DNA sequence: TGTGCCAGCAGTTTGGTGGACCGAACCTACGAGCAGTACTTC.

At least ten counts were recorded for this clonotype. The J gene is TRBJ1-4, the V gene TRBV5-1; TRBD1 aligns across 8 bases. The length of the CDR3 is 14 residues. Germline V gives CDR1 SGHRS, CDR2 YFSETQ. V trimming: 0 bases; J trimming: 8 bases; junction bases outside the gene matches: 3. The CDR3 DNA sequence: TGCGCCAGCAGCTTGGGGACAGGGAAAGAAAAACTGTTTTTT. Translation gives CASSLGTGKEKLFF.